These T cell receptor beta chains were read from a single sample in a study of cytomegalovirus exposure and HLA in healthy donors. TCRdb keeps only in-frame clones here, not all; method: immunoSEQ multiplex PCR. The sample gives about 160,000 clones, 82% of which show up once; approximately 1% is in the top ten. Sequencing used PBMCs. The receptors come from a girl aged 2-10 years in good health and CMV-seropositive. Both conserved end residues are part of each CDR3. A D gene is named only where the DNA matches it firmly. The size of a clone is reported for some rows only, either as once, few or many, or as a class for expanded clones.

d_gene	v_gene	abundance	j_gene	CDR3nt	CDR3aa
-	TRBV19	-	TRBJ2-5	TGTGCCAGTAGTATAGATCTAGGCAGTCAAGAGACCCAGTACTTC	CASSIDLGSQETQYF
TRBD1	TRBV7-2	-	TRBJ2-3	TGTGCCAGCAGCATAGCCGGTCCCGGGACAGGGTTGACGCAGTATTTT	CASSIAGPGTGLTQYF
-	TRBV11-2	-	TRBJ1-1	TGTGCCAGCAGCTTAGGGACGGGAGGGTTGGACACTGAAGCTTTCTTT	CASSLGTGGLDTEAFF
TRBD2	TRBV28	-	TRBJ2-1	TGTGCCAGCAGTCCTCCGGGACTAGCGTCAGATGAGCAGTTCTTC	CASSPPGLASDEQFF
TRBD1	TRBV30	once	TRBJ2-3	TGTGCCTGGTGGGACAGGGATGGGACAGATACGCAGTATTTT	CAWWDRDGTDTQYF
-	TRBV10-1	-	TRBJ1-1	TGCGCCAGCAGTGAGAGGCAGGGGAACACTGAAGCTTTCTTT	CASSERQGNTEAFF
TRBD2	TRBV28	few	TRBJ2-1	TGTGCCATTTCCCGGGAGGGGGGCAATGAGCAGTTCTTC	CAISREGGNEQFF
TRBD1	TRBV10-3	medium-sized	TRBJ1-5	TGTGCCATCAGGGGGGACAGTCATGGATCCCCCCAGCATTTT	CAIRGDSHGSPQHF
-	TRBV10-3	-	TRBJ2-1	TGTGCCATCAGTGAGTCGGGTAGCGCTGAGCAGTTCTTC	CAISESGSAEQFF
-	TRBV7-6	-	TRBJ1-2	TGTGCCAGCAGCCGGGGGGTAGGTAGCTATGGCTACACCTTC	CASSRGVGSYGYTF
TRBD2	TRBV11-3	-	TRBJ2-7	TGTGCCAGCAGCTTACTAGCGGGGGGGGAGCAGTACTTC	CASSLLAGGEQYF
-	TRBV18	-	TRBJ2-6	TGTGCCAGCTCACCACGTAACAGCCTGACTGGGGCCAACGTCCTGACTTTC	CASSPRNSLTGANVLTF
TRBD2	TRBV5-4	-	TRBJ2-5	TGTGCCAGCAGCTTGGGTAGCGGGGTACAAGAGACCCAGTACTTC	CASSLGSGVQETQYF
TRBD1	TRBV28	-	TRBJ1-1	TGTGCCAGCAGCGCCTTGGGGGACAGGGGGATGAACACTGAAGCTTTCTTT	CASSALGDRGMNTEAFF
TRBD1	TRBV15	-	TRBJ1-1	TGTGCCACCAGCAGCACCGGGACAGGGGACGCTTTCTTT	CATSSTGTGDAFF
TRBD1	TRBV2	-	TRBJ2-5	TGTGCCAGCAGTGACGGGGACAGGGAGACCCAGTACTTC	CASSDGDRETQYF
TRBD1	TRBV6-1	-	TRBJ2-7	TGTGCCAGCAGTGAAGGGACAGGGGGCGAGCAGTACTTC	CASSEGTGGEQYF
TRBD1	TRBV5-1	-	TRBJ2-2	TGCGCCAGCAGCGCCACTACAGGGGGTACCGGGGAGCTGTTTTTT	CASSATTGGTGELFF
-	TRBV7-2	-	TRBJ2-2	TGTGCCAGCAGCCCCCTTCCGGGGGCCGGGGAGCTGTTTTTT	CASSPLPGAGELFF
TRBD1	TRBV7-6	-	TRBJ2-1	TGTGCCAGCAGCTTAGCGACAGGGCGGTTCTTC	CASSLATGRFF
-	TRBV28	-	TRBJ1-5	TGTGCCAGCAGCCCAGAGGGACAGCCCCAGCATTTT	CASSPEGQPQHF
TRBD2	TRBV11-2	-	TRBJ2-1	TGTGCCAGCAGCTTACAGCTAGCGGCCCTCTACAATGAGCAGTTCTTC	CASSLQLAALYNEQFF
TRBD1	TRBV9	-	TRBJ2-1	TGTGCCAGCAGCGTTCAGGGGGCCCCGTACAATGAGCAGTTCTTC	CASSVQGAPYNEQFF
-	TRBV29-1	-	TRBJ1-2	TGCAGCGTTGAAGCCCCCCATCTTAGTCTCTATGGCTACACCTTC	CSVEAPHLSLYGYTF
TRBD1	TRBV4-1	-	TRBJ2-1	TGCGCCAGCAGCCTCCCCGGTAGGGACAGAGTTTTCAATGAGCAGTTCTTC	CASSLPGRDRVFNEQFF
TRBD1	TRBV7-9	-	TRBJ1-1	TGTGCCAGCAGCTCAGACAGGGGGCTGGACGGCGCTTTCTTT	CASSSDRGLDGAFF
-	TRBV5-4	-	TRBJ2-5	TGTGCCAGCAGCCCTGACCGGGTCGGAGAGACCCAGTACTTC	CASSPDRVGETQYF
-	TRBV19	-	TRBJ1-4	TGTGCCAGTCCATATCCTATCCAGGGTGGGCTAACTAATGAAAAACTGTTTTTT	CASPYPIQGGLTNEKLFF
-	TRBV19	-	TRBJ1-3	TGTGCCAGTCAGCGCGACCCTGGAAACACCATATATTTT	CASQRDPGNTIYF
TRBD2	TRBV5-1	-	TRBJ2-1	TGCGCCAGCAGCTACTCCGGGACTAGCGGGAGCCGCTCCTACAATGAGCAGTTCTTC	CASSYSGTSGSRSYNEQFF
TRBD2	TRBV5-8	-	TRBJ2-7	TGTGCCAGCAGCTGGCGGGAGGCTCCCTACGAGCAGTACTTC	CASSWREAPYEQYF
-	TRBV30	-	TRBJ2-7	TGTGCCTCGGACTCCAGGACCCCGGTGGGCCCCTACGAGCAGTACTTC	CASDSRTPVGPYEQYF
-	TRBV30	-	TRBJ1-4	TGTGCCTGGAGTGTTAGAGTTGAAAAACTGTTTTTT	CAWSVRVEKLFF
TRBD2	TRBV2	-	TRBJ2-5	TGTGCCAGCAGTGATTTTGCCCAGCGGGAGGGTCGGCGATACTTC	CASSDFAQREGRRYF
TRBD1	TRBV29-1	once	TRBJ1-1	TGCAGCGTTCCTGGACAGGGGGCGATTTGGGGGACTGAAGCTTTCTTT	CSVPGQGAIWGTEAFF